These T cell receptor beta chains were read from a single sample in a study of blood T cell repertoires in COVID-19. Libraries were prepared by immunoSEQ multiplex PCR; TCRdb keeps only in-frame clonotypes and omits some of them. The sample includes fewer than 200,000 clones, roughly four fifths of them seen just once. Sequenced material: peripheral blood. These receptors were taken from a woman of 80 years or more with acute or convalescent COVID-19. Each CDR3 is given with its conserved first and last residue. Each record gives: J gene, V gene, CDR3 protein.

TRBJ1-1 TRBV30 CAWSHHGGLGTGLNTEAFF
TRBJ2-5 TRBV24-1 CATRTQAEETQYF
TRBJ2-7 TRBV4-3 CASSQPRELETYEQYF
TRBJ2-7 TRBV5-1 CASSLVGVEQYF
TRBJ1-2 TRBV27 CASSSRDSRYTF
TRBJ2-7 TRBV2 CASRERLDYEQYF
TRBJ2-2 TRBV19 CASRRVGVNTGELFF
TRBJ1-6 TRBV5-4 CASSLSTGNDSPLHF
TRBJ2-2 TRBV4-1 CASSLGQSPNTGELFF
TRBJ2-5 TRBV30 CAWSALAGVEETQYF
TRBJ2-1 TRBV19 CASSIIRASGSNEQFF
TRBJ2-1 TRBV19 CASSIIPPETGQFF
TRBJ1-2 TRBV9 CASSGSYGQATYGYTF
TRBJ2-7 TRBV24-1 CATSATPGQGHEQYF
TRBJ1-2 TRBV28 CASSFSTYGYTF
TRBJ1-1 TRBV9 CASSVGDSTEAFF
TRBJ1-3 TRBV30 CAWSIYRGPGNTIYF